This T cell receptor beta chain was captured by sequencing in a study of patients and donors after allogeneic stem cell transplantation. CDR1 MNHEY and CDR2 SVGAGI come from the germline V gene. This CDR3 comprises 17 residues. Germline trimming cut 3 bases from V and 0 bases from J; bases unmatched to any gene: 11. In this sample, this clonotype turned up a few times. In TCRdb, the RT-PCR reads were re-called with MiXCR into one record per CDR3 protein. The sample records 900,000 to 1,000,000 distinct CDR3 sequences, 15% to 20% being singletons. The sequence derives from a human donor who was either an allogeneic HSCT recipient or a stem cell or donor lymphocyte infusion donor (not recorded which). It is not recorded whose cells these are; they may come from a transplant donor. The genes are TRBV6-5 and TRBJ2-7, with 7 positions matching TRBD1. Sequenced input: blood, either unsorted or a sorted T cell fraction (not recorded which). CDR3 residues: CASSYRNRGSSSYEQYF. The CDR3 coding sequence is TGTGCCAGCAGTTATCGAAACAGGGGCTCCAGCTCCTACGAGCAGTACTTC.